This T cell receptor (beta chain) is from a study of blood T cell repertoires in COVID-19. Overall study context: Collection of acute and convalescent COVID-19 samples took place in the United States, Italy and Spain. Sources were T cells, B-cell-depleted T cells, or PBMCs; the material itself was cDNA or gDNA.

The CDR3 length is 13 residues. Germline CDR1 and CDR2: SGHRS and YFSETQ. V was clipped by 0 bases and J by 3 bases, with 6 bases between them. Original processing notes: Amplification of reference gene primers provided the estimated nucleated cell counts. Assay: immunoSEQ multiplex PCR; the TCRdb copy retains only in-frame clones and omits some. The DNA was the basis for D and trimming; V, J and clone size are from that table. Altogether about 160,000 clones are present, 92% being singletons, with the ten largest covering approximately 4.8%. The rearrangement links TRBV5-1 to TRBJ1-1; D gene unclear. The sequence was collected from a man aged 25-40 years with COVID-19, enrolled during active disease. Input material: peripheral blood. CDR3 nucleotides: TGCGCCAGCAGCTTGGGAGGGCACACTGAAGCTTTCTTT. This codes for CASSLGGHTEAFF.